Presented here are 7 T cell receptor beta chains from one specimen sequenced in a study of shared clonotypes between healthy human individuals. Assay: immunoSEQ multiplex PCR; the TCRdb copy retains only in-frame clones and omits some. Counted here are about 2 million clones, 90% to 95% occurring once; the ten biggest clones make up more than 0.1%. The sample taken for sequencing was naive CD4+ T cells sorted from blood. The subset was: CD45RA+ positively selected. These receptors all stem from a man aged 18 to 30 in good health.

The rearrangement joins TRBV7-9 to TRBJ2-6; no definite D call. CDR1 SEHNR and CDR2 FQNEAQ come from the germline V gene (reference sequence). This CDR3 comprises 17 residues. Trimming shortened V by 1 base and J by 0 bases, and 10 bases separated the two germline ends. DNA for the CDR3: TGTGCCAGCAGCTTAGAAACGGGTTACTCTGGGGCCAACGTCCTGACTTTC. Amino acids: CASSLETGYSGANVLTF.

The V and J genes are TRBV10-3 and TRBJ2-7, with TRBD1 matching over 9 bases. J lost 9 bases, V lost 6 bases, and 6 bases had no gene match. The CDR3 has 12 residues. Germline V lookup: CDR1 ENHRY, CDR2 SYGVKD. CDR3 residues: CAIRATGGRQYF. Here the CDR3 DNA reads TGTGCCATCAGGGCGACAGGGGGGAGGCAGTACTTC.

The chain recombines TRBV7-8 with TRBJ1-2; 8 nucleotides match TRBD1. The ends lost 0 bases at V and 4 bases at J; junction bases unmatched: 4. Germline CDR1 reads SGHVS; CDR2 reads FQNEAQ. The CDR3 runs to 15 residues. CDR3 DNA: TGTGCCAGCAGCTTAGCGACAGGGGACCGCTATGGCTACACCTTC. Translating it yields CASSLATGDRYGYTF.

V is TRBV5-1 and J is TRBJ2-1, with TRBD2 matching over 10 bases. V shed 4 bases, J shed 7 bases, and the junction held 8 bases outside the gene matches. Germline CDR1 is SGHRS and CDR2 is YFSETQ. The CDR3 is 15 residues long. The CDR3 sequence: CASSVGSSGGNEQFF. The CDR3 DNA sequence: TGCGCCAGCAGCGTGGGCTCTAGCGGGGGAAATGAGCAGTTCTTC.

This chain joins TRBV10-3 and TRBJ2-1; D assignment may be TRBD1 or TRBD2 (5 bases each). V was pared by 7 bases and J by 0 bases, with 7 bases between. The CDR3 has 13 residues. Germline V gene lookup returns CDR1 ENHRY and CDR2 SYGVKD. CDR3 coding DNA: TGTGCCATCACAGGGAGCTCCTACAATGAGCAGTTCTTC. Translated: CAITGSSYNEQFF.

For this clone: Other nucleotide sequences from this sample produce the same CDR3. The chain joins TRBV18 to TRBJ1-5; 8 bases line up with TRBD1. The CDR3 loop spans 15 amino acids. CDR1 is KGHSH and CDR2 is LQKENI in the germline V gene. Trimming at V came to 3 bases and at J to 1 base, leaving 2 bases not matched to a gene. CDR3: CASSPQGASNQPQHF. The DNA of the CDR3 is TGTGCCAGCTCACCCCAGGGGGCGAGCAATCAGCCCCAGCATTTT. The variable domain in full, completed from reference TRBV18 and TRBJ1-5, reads NAGVMQNPRHLVRRRGQEARLRCSPMKGHSHVYWYRQLPEEGLKFMVYLQKENIIDESGMPKERFSAEFPKEGPSILRIQQVVRGDSAAYFCASSPQGASNQPQHFGDGTRLSIL.

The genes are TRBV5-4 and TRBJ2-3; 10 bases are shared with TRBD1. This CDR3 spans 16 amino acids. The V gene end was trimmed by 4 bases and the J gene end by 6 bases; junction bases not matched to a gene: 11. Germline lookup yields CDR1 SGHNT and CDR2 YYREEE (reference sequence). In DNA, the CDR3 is TGTGCCAGCAGCCCGTATGTGACAGGGGGCGCGGATACGCAGTATTTT. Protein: CASSPYVTGGADTQYF.